This entry is about one T cell receptor (beta chain). Its antigen remains unidentified. It has no much larger one-base neighbor in the sample; base qualities were not kept. This sample was taken from a study of cytomegalovirus exposure and HLA in healthy donors (dated 2017 in TCRdb). About the investigation overall: According to a later analysis, the approximately 120 validation repertoires were produced on the same platform as the 666 repertoires of the first cohort. The study aimed to test whether cataloging public T cell receptors could reveal signatures of past pathogen exposure. Along with the roughly 670-subject first cohort, a separate validation cohort of approximately 110 different subjects was used. To predict cytomegalovirus infection status, the study brought together high-throughput TCR immunosequencing, statistical association of individual TCRs with disease status, and machine learning.

Study-level results and caveats: It was suggested by the authors that the approach could potentially be generalized to other disease states and immunological phenotypes. In a later analysis, TCRs clustered in the first cohort were found to also tend to co-occur in the 120 or so validation repertoires, with approximately 95% of cluster scores above 0. Most TCR sequences were seen in very few donors, while some public TCRs were found in many individuals. A total of 150 to 200 TCR beta chains were listed by the study as associated with cytomegalovirus. Three of the identified cytomegalovirus-associated TCR beta chains were confirmed in vitro to be specific for cytomegalovirus antigens. A later analysis lacked HLA typing for the validation cohort, so it scored co-occurrence in that cohort across all 130 or so repertoires. In both the original and validation cohorts, the classifier was reported to diagnose cytomegalovirus status with high specificity and sensitivity.

The donors belonged to the validation cohort of around 130 subjects, which was separate from the roughly 670-subject first cohort. The CDR3 has 15 amino acids, counting the end cysteine and phenylalanine. The sequence is cut down to CDR3 DNA, 45 bases in frame from base 1. Between the V and J ends, shortened by 4 bases and 2 bases respectively, the junction contains 15 bases. CDR1 and CDR2 (SEHNR, FQNEAQ) derive from the germline V gene (reference sequence). Receptors were amplified or captured by the immunoSEQ multiplex PCR assay. Per the source publication's procedure: To diagnose cytomegalovirus status from the catalog of TCR beta chain sequences, a statistical classification framework was built. In its TCRdb copy, this immuneACCESS table keeps in-frame sequences only and misses some clones. Where compared with another copy, unresolved V genes explain less than half of these, and the others have no known cause. From that table come the V and J calls and clone size; the DNA was used to work out D and trimming. The sample contains about 360,000 clones, 86% of them found a single time. The ten largest account for roughly 0.8% of the sample.

Material: PBMCs. The chain employs TRBV7-9 and TRBJ2-7; too little of a D gene remains to name it. The TCR comes from a young woman in good health and CMV-seronegative. The DNA is TGTGCCAGCAGCTCATTTAACTACGGAACCTACGAGCAGTACTTC. Translation gives CASSSFNYGTYEQYF.